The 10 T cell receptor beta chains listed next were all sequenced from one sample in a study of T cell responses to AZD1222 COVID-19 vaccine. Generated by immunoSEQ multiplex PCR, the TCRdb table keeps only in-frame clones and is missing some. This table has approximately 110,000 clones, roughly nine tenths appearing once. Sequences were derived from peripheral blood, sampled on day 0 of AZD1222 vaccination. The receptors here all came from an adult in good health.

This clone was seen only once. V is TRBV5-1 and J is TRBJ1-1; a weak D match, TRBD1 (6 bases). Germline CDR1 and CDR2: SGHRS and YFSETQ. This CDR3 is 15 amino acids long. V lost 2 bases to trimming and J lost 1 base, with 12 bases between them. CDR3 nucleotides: TGCGCCAGCAGCTTCGGGGGGCTCGGGAACACTGAAGCTTTCTTT. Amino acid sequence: CASSFGGLGNTEAFF. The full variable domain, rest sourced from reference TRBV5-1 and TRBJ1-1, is KAGVTQTPRYLIKTRGQQVTLSCSPISGHRSVSWYQQTPGQGLQFLFEYFSETQRNKGNFPGRFSGRQFSNSRSEMNVSTLELGDSALYLCASSFGGLGNTEAFFGQGTRLTVV.

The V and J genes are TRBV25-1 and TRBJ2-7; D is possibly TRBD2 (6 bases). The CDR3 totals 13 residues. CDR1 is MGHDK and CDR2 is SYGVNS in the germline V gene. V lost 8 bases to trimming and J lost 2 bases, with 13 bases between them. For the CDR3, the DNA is TGTGCCAGCGTAAGGGACTTGCCCTACGAGCAGTACTTC. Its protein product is CASVRDLPYEQYF.

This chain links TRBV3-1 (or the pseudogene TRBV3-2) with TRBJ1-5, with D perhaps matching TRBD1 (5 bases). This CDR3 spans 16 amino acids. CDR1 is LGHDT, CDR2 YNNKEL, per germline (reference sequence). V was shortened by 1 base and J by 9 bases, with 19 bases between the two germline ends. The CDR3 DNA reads TGTGCCAGCAGCCAAGGGGGGATGTTTGCGAGGGTGCCCCAGCATTTT. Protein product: CASSQGGMFARVPQHF.

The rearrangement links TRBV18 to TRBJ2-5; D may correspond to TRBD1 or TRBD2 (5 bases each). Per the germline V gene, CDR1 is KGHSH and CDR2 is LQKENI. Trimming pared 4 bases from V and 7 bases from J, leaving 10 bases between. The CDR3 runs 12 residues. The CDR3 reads CASSLGEWTQYF. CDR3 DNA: TGTGCCAGCTCACTGGGGGAGTGGACCCAGTACTTC.

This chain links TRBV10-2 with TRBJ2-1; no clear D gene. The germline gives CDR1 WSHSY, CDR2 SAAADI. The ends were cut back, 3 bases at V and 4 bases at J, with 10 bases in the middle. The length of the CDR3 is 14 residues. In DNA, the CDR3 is TGCGCCAGCAGTGATCAGGCAAATTACAATGAGCAGTTCTTC. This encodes CASSDQANYNEQFF.

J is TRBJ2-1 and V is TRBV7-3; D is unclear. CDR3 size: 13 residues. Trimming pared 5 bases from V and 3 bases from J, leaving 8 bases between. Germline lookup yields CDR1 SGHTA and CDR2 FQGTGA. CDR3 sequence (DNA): TGTGCCAGCAGCCTGGACGGCTACAATGAGCAGTTCTTC. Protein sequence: CASSLDGYNEQFF.

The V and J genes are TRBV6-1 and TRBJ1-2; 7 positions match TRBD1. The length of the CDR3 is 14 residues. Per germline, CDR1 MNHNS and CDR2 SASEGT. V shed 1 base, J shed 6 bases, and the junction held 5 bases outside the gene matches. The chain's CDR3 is CASSEGDSLNGYTF. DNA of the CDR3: TGTGCCAGCAGTGAAGGGGACAGTCTGAATGGCTACACCTTC.

The CDR3 DNA reads TGTGCCAGCAGTACCCGGACTAGCGGCCCTTACGAGCAGTACTTC. It translates to CASSTRTSGPYEQYF. J is TRBJ2-7 and V is TRBV6-5; 10 bases align to TRBD2. V shed 5 bases and J 4 bases; nucleotides not matched to a gene: 8. Germline CDR1 and CDR2: MNHEY and SVGAGI. The CDR3 is made up of 15 amino acids.

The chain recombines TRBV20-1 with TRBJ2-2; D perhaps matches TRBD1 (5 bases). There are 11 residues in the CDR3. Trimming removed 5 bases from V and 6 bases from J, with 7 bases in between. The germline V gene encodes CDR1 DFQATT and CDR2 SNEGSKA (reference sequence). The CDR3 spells CSAPRAGELFF. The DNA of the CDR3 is TGCAGTGCTCCCAGGGCCGGGGAGCTGTTTTTT.

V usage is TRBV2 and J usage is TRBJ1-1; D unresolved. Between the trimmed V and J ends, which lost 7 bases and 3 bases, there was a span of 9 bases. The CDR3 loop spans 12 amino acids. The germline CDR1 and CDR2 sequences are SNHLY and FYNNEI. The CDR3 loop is CASNTGYTEAFF. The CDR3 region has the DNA TGTGCCAGCAATACGGGCTACACTGAAGCTTTCTTT.